This T cell receptor beta chain was identified during a study of technical replicates of blood from several donors. V was pared by 5 bases and J by 1 base, with 8 bases between. Germline loops: CDR1 MNHEY, CDR2 SVGAGI. The CDR3 is 13 amino acids. The assay was immunoSEQ multiplex PCR, and TCRdb's table has in-frame clones only and misses some. Of about 69,000 clones listed, approximately 88% are singletons. Sample: PBMCs. This clonotype was obtained from a human donor in good health. Some clones in this sample may be carry-over from other donors' samples. This chain links TRBV6-5 with TRBJ1-1; D might be TRBD1 (5 bases). The CDR3 sequence is CASSAQGNTEAFF. The CDR3 DNA sequence: TGTGCCAGCAGTGCCCAGGGGAACACTGAAGCTTTCTTT.